This T cell receptor (beta chain) was identified during a study of CD8 T cells in ankylosing spondylitis. Study conclusions and caveats: The study identified a TCR beta motif of several highly homologous variants that appeared characteristic of ankylosing spondylitis blood. Previous work reported some of these motif variants in the synovial fluid and blood of reactive arthritis. Significant enrichment of disease-linked clones was reported in matched ankylosing spondylitis synovial fluid.

Scientists made TCR beta libraries using quantitative 5'-RACE with molecular barcodes. TCRdb re-called the 5' RACE reads through MiXCR, storing one row per CDR3 protein. The data hold over 700,000 distinct CDR3 sequences, with 15% to 20% observed a single time. Notes on this clonotype: As yet, its antigen is unknown.

Germline V gene sequence: CDR1 SEHNR, CDR2 FQNEAQ (reference sequence). The CDR3 length is 13 residues. Trimming took off 2 bases at V and 5 bases at J, with 10 bases between the two ends. What was sequenced was blood, either unsorted or a sorted T cell fraction (not recorded which). The TCR originated in a male donor with ankylosing spondylitis. The rearrangement joins TRBV7-9 to TRBJ2-7; D gene ambiguous. Here the CDR3 reads CASSLNEVHEQYF. CDR3 nucleotides: TGTGCCAGCAGCTTAAATGAGGTCCACGAGCAGTACTTC.